The next 21 T cell receptor beta chains were all read from a single sample in a study of metastatic and nonmetastatic thyroid tumors. TCRdb reanalyzed the PCR reads with MiXCR. Counted here are around 30,000 clones, about a fifth occurring once; the ten biggest clones make up around 3%. Prior to thyroid surgery, none of the patients had received any treatment. The sample was tumor tissue. Receptor source: a male donor with papillary thyroid cancer or a benign thyroid nodule (not recorded which). Some clones in this sample may be carry-over from other donors' samples.

This clone has a count of ten or more. In DNA, the CDR3 is TGTGCCAGCAGTTACTCGCCCACTGGGGGAGGGTTCGGTAATTCACCCCTCCACTTT. It is translated as CASSYSPTGGGFGNSPLHF. The V gene is TRBV6-5, the J gene TRBJ1-6; a weak D match, TRBD1 (5 bases). Germline V gene data show CDR1 as MNHEY and CDR2 as SVGAGI. Trimming stripped 0 bases from V and 6 bases from J, with 21 bases between. The CDR3 consists of 19 residues.

The count of this clone is one. The chain is built from TRBV5-1 and TRBJ2-7; 7 bases fit TRBD2. CDR1 and CDR2 (germline): SGHRS, YFSETQ. The CDR3 spans 13 residues. The J segment lost 7 bases and the V segment lost 0 bases, leaving 4 bases of the junction unmatched. The CDR3 reads CASSLAGRGEQYF. The CDR3 DNA reads TGCGCCAGCAGCTTGGCCGGGCGGGGGGAGCAGTACTTC. Complete variable domain (other parts from reference TRBV5-1 and TRBJ2-7): KAGVTQTPRYLIKTRGQQVTLSCSPISGHRSVSWYQQTPGQGLQFLFEYFSETQRNKGNFPGRFSGRQFSNSRSEMNVSTLELGDSALYLCASSLAGRGEQYFGPGTRLTVT.

This clone was observed at least ten times. This could be a read error, since a much larger clone is one nucleotide away. Other DNA sequences in the same sample also yield this CDR3. This chain links TRBV7-2 with TRBJ1-5, with 9 positions matching TRBD1. The CDR3 consists of 15 residues. The J segment lost 5 bases and the V segment lost 5 bases, leaving 7 bases of the junction unmatched. The V gene's germline CDR1 is SGHTA and CDR2 FQGNSA. CDR3 nucleotides: TGTGCCAGCAGCCGACAGGGGGAGGGGCATCAGCCCCAGCATTTT. This encodes CASSRQGEGHQPQHF.

At least ten counts were recorded for this clone. This chain joins TRBV28 and TRBJ1-2; 8 nucleotides agree with TRBD1. The germline gives CDR1 MDHEN, CDR2 SYDVKM. This CDR3 has 13 amino acids. Trimming cost V 3 bases and J 6 bases; bases outside gene matches: 3. The DNA for the CDR3 is TGTGCCAGCAGTTTCCAGGGGGCGCATGGCTACACCTTC. Encoded protein: CASSFQGAHGYTF.

This clone was seen at least ten times. V usage is TRBV5-1 and J usage is TRBJ2-1, with TRBD2 matching over 9 bases. Germline V gene data show CDR1 as SGHRS and CDR2 as YFSETQ. Germline trimming cut 0 bases from V and 7 bases from J; bases unmatched to any gene: 11. CDR3 length equals 17 residues. The CDR3 nucleotides read TGCGCCAGCAGCTTGGGTATGACTAGCGGAAGATCTAATGAGCAGTTCTTC. This gives the protein CASSLGMTSGRSNEQFF.

This clone is classed as medium-sized. J is TRBJ1-1 and V is TRBV28; 7 bases map to TRBD1. The germline V gene has CDR1 MDHEN and CDR2 SYDVKM. The CDR3 has 14 amino acids. J was trimmed by 1 base and V by 5 bases; bases with no gene match: 4. The CDR3 region is CASSQGDRNTEAFF. The CDR3 nucleotides are TGTGCCAGCAGTCAGGGGGATCGGAACACTGAAGCTTTCTTT.

This clone is judged medium-sized. The genes are TRBV20-1 and TRBJ1-2; D not resolved. This CDR3 is 12 amino acids long. CDR1 and CDR2 (germline): DFQATT, SNEGSKA (reference sequence). Trimming left V 0 bases short and J 5 bases short, with 7 bases between. The CDR3 loop is CSAREQPYGYTF. The CDR3 coding sequence is TGCAGTGCTAGAGAGCAGCCATATGGCTACACCTTC.

By sample share, this clone is medium-sized (0.01 to 0.1%). V usage is TRBV6-2 or TRBV6-3 and J usage is TRBJ2-7; tentative D call: TRBD1 (6 bases). This CDR3 has 15 residues. The germline gives CDR1 MNHEY, CDR2 SVGEGT. Trimming took 3 bases from V and 2 from J, leaving 14 bases between them. This chain's CDR3 is CASSYLPGDTYEQYF. DNA for the CDR3: TGTGCCAGCAGTTATCTTCCAGGGGATACCTACGAGCAGTACTTC.

This clone has a single count. This rearrangement joins TRBV20-1 to TRBJ2-5; 10 bases are shared with TRBD2. The CDR3 spans 19 residues. Trimming cost V 0 bases and J 3 bases; bases outside gene matches: 16. Germline V gene data show CDR1 as DFQATT and CDR2 as SNEGSKA (reference sequence). CDR3 loop: CSARDPRLAGDRAKETQYF. In DNA, the CDR3 is TGCAGTGCTAGAGACCCCCGCCTAGCGGGAGATCGGGCAAAAGAGACCCAGTACTTC.

The table lists this clone with a count of one. A much larger clone lies one base from this, so it may be a read error. This chain joins TRBV11-2 and TRBJ2-7; no definite D call. This CDR3 has 11 amino acids. Germline values: CDR1 SGHAT, CDR2 FQNNGV. The CDR3 loop is CAISQYYEQHF. The CDR3 DNA follows: TGTGCCATCAGCCAGTACTACGAGCAGCACTTC. The whole variable domain, remainder taken from reference TRBV11-2 and TRBJ2-7, is EAGVAQSPRYKIIEKRQSVAFWCNPISGHATLYWYQQILGQGPKLLIQFQNNGVVDDSQLPKDRFSAERLKGVDSTLKIQPAKLEDSAVYLCAISQYYEQHFGPGTRLTVT.

This clone was detected only a few times. The chain is built from TRBV2 and TRBJ2-7; possibly TRBD1 for D (6 bases). The germline CDR1 and CDR2 sequences are SNHLY and FYNNEI. Trimming stripped 6 bases from V and 0 bases from J, with 12 bases between. The CDR3 runs 14 residues. The DNA for the CDR3 is TGTGCCAGCAGGGTAGACAGGTTCTCCTACGAGCAGTACTTC. Protein: CASRVDRFSYEQYF.

This clone has more than one count but fewer than ten. V gene TRBV28 combines with J gene TRBJ1-2; D unclear. The germline V and J ends were trimmed by 7 bases and 5 bases, with 11 bases remaining between them. CDR3 length: 12 amino acids. Germline CDR1 MDHEN, CDR2 SYDVKM. The CDR3 coding sequence is TGTGCCAGCAAGGTTGGCGTGTATGGCTACACCTTC. Its protein is CASKVGVYGYTF.

The chain uses TRBV7-8 and TRBJ2-1; TRBD1 or TRBD2 may be the D gene (5 bases each). The CDR3 totals 13 residues. Germline V gives CDR1 SGHVS, CDR2 FQNEAQ. V shed 5 bases and J shed 7 bases, with 12 bases lying between them. CDR3 amino acids: CASSPGTRNEQFF. DNA of the CDR3: TGTGCCAGCAGCCCCGGGACCCGGAATGAGCAGTTCTTC.

This clone was counted only a few times. The chain joins TRBV6-1 to TRBJ1-3; a possible D gene is TRBD1 (6 bases). Deletions cut 8 bases from V and 4 bases from J, with 21 bases between. This CDR3 region has 16 residues. Germline-derived CDR1 and CDR2 are MNHNS and SASEGT. CDR3 sequence (DNA): TGTGCCAGCGCCGAAAAACCGGGACACGGGGGAAACACCATATATTTT. Protein product: CASAEKPGHGGNTIYF.

This clone was seen at least ten times. The chain joins TRBV27 to TRBJ1-1, with unresolved D. The germline V gene has CDR1 MNHEY and CDR2 SMNVEV (reference sequence). Trimming shortened V by 2 bases and J by 5 bases, and 9 bases separated the two germline ends. This CDR3 region has 13 residues. CDR3 DNA sequence: TGTGCCAGCAGTTTAATGGACGGGACTGAAGCTTTCTTT. It translates to CASSLMDGTEAFF.

This clone came up many times. This chain connects TRBV5-6 to TRBJ1-2, with TRBD1 matching 10 bases. The CDR3 totals 15 residues. Trimming cost V 0 bases and J 5 bases; bases outside gene matches: 4. Germline CDR1 is SGHDT and CDR2 is YYEEEE. CDR3 sequence: CASSLARTGGYGYTF. The DNA for the CDR3 is TGTGCCAGCAGCTTGGCCAGGACAGGGGGTTATGGCTACACCTTC.

V is TRBV20-1 and J is TRBJ2-3; 12 bases are shared with TRBD2. J lost 7 bases, V lost 6 bases, and 11 bases had no gene match. The CDR3 has 15 amino acids. From germline, CDR1 is DFQATT and CDR2 SNEGSKA (reference sequence). CDR3: CSAAELAGGSYTQYF. Written as DNA, the CDR3 is TGCAGTGCCGCGGAACTAGCGGGAGGTTCCTATACGCAGTATTTT.

This clone was recorded many times. CDR3 protein: CASSSVGAKAKNIQYF. For the CDR3, the DNA is TGTGCCAGCAGTTCCGTGGGCGCCAAAGCCAAAAACATTCAGTACTTC. The chain combines TRBV28 with TRBJ2-4; D gene unclear. CDR1 and CDR2 from the germline V gene are MDHEN and SYDVKM. V was trimmed by 4 bases and J by 0 bases, leaving 13 bases between them. The CDR3 sequence is 16 residues long.

This clone was seen repeatedly, ten times or more. The chain is built from TRBV4-2 and TRBJ2-5, with D perhaps given as TRBD1 or TRBD2 (5 bases each). V lost 6 bases and J lost 5, with 13 bases in between. Germline V lookup: CDR1 LGHNA, CDR2 YNFKEQ. CDR3 size: 13 residues. The CDR3 sequence: CASSFGASETQYF. CDR3 sequence (DNA): TGTGCCAGCAGTTTCGGGGCCTCGGAGACCCAGTACTTC.

This clone was seen a handful of times. One base away lies a much larger clone, so this may be a sequencing read error. CDR3 bases: TGTGCCAGCAGCTTTAAGACAGGGGGCGGTGGGTCCAACGTCCTGACTTTC. Amino acid sequence: CASSFKTGGGGSNVLTF. The V call is TRBV7-8, the J call TRBJ2-6, with 10 positions matching TRBD1. Germline loops: CDR1 SGHVS, CDR2 FQNEAQ. The CDR3 extends over 17 amino acids.

Within the sample, this clone is medium-sized. Other DNA sequences from this sample encode an identical CDR3 as well. The rearrangement joins TRBV6-1 to TRBJ2-7; 7 bases fit TRBD2. Germline V CDR1 and CDR2: MNHNS, SASEGT. This CDR3 spans 15 amino acids. V dropped 4 bases and J dropped 6; count of bases not matched to a gene: 12. This CDR3 is CASSAPSSGKLEQYF. The CDR3 nucleotides read TGTGCCAGCAGTGCCCCCTCTAGCGGCAAACTCGAGCAGTACTTC.